A selection of T cell receptor beta chains follows, all from one sample in a study of Ad26.COV2.S vaccination and SARS-CoV-2 variants. Repertoires were generated with immunoSEQ multiplex PCR, while TCRdb's copy carries only in-frame clones and drops some. Found here are some 450,000 clones, less than 95% of them singletons; the top ten hold more than 3.5%. The sample consisted of peripheral blood, taken in a trial of Ad26.COV2.S vaccine versus placebo. The receptors were sampled from a person aged 18-65 years who received the Ad26.COV2.S COVID-19 vaccine or a placebo. Each CDR3 is given with its conserved first and last residue. The order of the fields is CDR3 protein, CDR3 DNA, V gene, D gene, clone size, J gene. A D gene is named only where the DNA matches it firmly. The listing skips clone size in some rows; elsewhere it reads once, few, many or a size class.

CASSEGLARAYEQYF	TGCGCCAGCAGCGAGGGACTAGCGCGAGCCTACGAGCAGTACTTC	TRBV5-1	TRBD2	NA	TRBJ2-7
CASSRGPDTQYF	TGTGCCAGCAGCAGGGGTCCAGATACGCAGTATTTT	TRBV6-5	NA	NA	TRBJ2-3
CASSFPGGEGKLFF	TGTGCCAGCAGCTTTCCAGGGGGAGAAGGAAAACTGTTTTTT	TRBV7-9	TRBD1	NA	TRBJ1-4
CASSSSSDRAETQYF	TGTGCCAGCAGCTCATCGTCGGACAGGGCAGAGACCCAGTACTTC	TRBV7-8	TRBD1	NA	TRBJ2-5
CASTSPFGANVLTF	TGCGCCAGCACGTCCCCCTTTGGGGCCAACGTCCTGACTTTC	TRBV5-1	NA	NA	TRBJ2-6
CASSLDLQGARSGGYTF	TGTGCCAGCAGCTTGGACTTACAGGGGGCGCGGTCGGGTGGCTACACCTTC	TRBV5-8	TRBD1	NA	TRBJ1-2
CASSSGQGGSTKNIQYF	TGTGCCAGCAGCTCAGGACAGGGTGGGTCCACGAAAAACATTCAGTACTTC	TRBV7-9	TRBD1	NA	TRBJ2-4
CASSVGLDEQYF	TGTGCCAGCAGCGTAGGACTAGACGAGCAGTACTTC	TRBV9	NA	NA	TRBJ2-7
CASSPRQGATNEKLFF	TGTGCCAGCTCACCTAGACAGGGTGCAACTAATGAAAAACTGTTTTTT	TRBV18	TRBD1	NA	TRBJ1-4
CASSVLRDNSYNEQFF	TGTGCCAGCAGCGTACTCCGGGACAACTCCTACAATGAGCAGTTCTTC	TRBV9	NA	NA	TRBJ2-1
CASSYPGLHNEQFF	TGTGCCAGCAGTTACCCGGGATTACACAATGAGCAGTTCTTC	TRBV6-5	NA	NA	TRBJ2-1
CASSFSVQPQHF	TGTGCCAGCAGTTTCTCCGTCCAGCCCCAGCATTTT	TRBV12-3/TRBV12-4	NA	NA	TRBJ1-5
CASSLLGRGTPFGPYEQYF	TGTGCCAGCAGCCTTTTAGGCAGGGGGACTCCATTTGGCCCCTACGAGCAGTACTTC	TRBV27	NA	NA	TRBJ2-7
CSASNGGETYEQYF	TGCAGTGCTAGTAACGGTGGGGAAACCTACGAGCAGTACTTC	TRBV20-1	NA	once	TRBJ2-7
CASSLSRSYNEQFF	TGTGCCAGCAGTCTTAGTCGGTCCTACAATGAGCAGTTCTTC	TRBV27	NA	once	TRBJ2-1
CATSDLRGTGGETQYF	TGTGCCACCAGTGATTTGCGCGGGACAGGAGGAGAGACCCAGTACTTC	TRBV24-1	TRBD1	NA	TRBJ2-5
CASRGLTSNQPQHF	TGTGCCAGCAGAGGCCTTACTAGCAATCAGCCCCAGCATTTT	TRBV19	NA	NA	TRBJ1-5
CATSRTRGQSGANVLTF	TGTGCCACCAGCAGAACCAGGGGGCAGAGTGGGGCCAACGTCCTGACTTTC	TRBV15	TRBD1	NA	TRBJ2-6
CATGTSGLTYEQYF	TGTGCCACCGGGACTAGCGGATTAACCTACGAGCAGTACTTC	TRBV19	TRBD2	NA	TRBJ2-7
CSVRFLSASTDTQYF	TGCAGCGTTCGATTCTTGTCTGCGAGCACAGATACGCAGTATTTT	TRBV29-1	NA	NA	TRBJ2-3
CASSQAAGGHNEQFF	TGTGCCAGCAGCCAAGCGGCGGGAGGTCACAATGAGCAGTTCTTC	TRBV4-2	TRBD2	NA	TRBJ2-1
CASQDLSGNTIYF	TGCGCCAGCCAAGATCTCTCTGGAAACACCATATATTTT	TRBV5-1	NA	NA	TRBJ1-3
CASSFVTLADTREQYF	TGTGCCAGTAGCTTCGTTACTTTAGCGGATACCCGGGAGCAGTACTTC	TRBV19	NA	NA	TRBJ2-7